This T cell receptor (beta chain) was recovered during a study of PD-1 blockade in classical Hodgkin lymphoma. The overall study: Once every 2 weeks, patients received intravenous nivolumab at 3 mg/kg. General study results and limits: Whoever responded completely had baseline diversity much like that seen in newly diagnosed patients. Unlike CD8+ TCR diversity, which did not rise significantly by C4D1, CD4+ TCR diversity did.

Of note for this clone: No antigen is known for it.

Repertoires were generated with immunoSEQ multiplex PCR, while TCRdb's copy carries only in-frame clones and drops some. The data contain over 50,000 clones, approximately 81% of them seen just once; the ten biggest clones take up approximately 15%. The V and J ends lost 3 bases and 0 bases respectively, with 12 bases between them. CDR3 size: 16 residues. CDR1 and CDR2 (germline): SNHLY, FYNNEI. Patients all relapsed after autologous stem cell transplantation, and there was variation in brentuximab vedotin exposure. The source is a human donor with classical Hodgkin lymphoma. Material: peripheral blood mononuclear cells (PBMCs), obtained at baseline. The chain recombines TRBV2 with TRBJ1-5; D unclear. CDR3 in amino acids: CASSEGSVYSNQPQHF. Here the CDR3 DNA reads TGTGCCAGCAGTGAGGGCAGTGTCTATAGCAATCAGCCCCAGCATTTT.